The T cell receptor beta chain under discussion was sequenced for a study of immune cell composition in non-small cell lung cancer. As concerns this clone: This CDR3 is also generated by other DNA sequences in the sample.

The CDR3 covers 15 residues. Germline CDR1 reads SGHRS; CDR2 reads YFSETQ. Germline trimming cut 0 bases from V and 3 bases from J; bases unmatched to any gene: 4. Some clones are missing from TCRdb's copy, which holds only in-frame ones; the method was immunoSEQ multiplex PCR. The table records a few thousand clones, about two thirds of them present only once. Normal lung sampling was at least 3 cm from the tumour, as distant as possible. The source material was non-adjacent lung tissue. This sequence joins TRBV5-1 and TRBJ2-5; the match to TRBD1 covers 8 bases. The TCR sequence derives from a human donor with non-small cell lung cancer. Here the CDR3 reads CASSLGQGAKETQYF. DNA for the CDR3: TGCGCCAGCAGCTTGGGGCAGGGGGCGAAAGAGACCCAGTACTTC.